The source of this T cell receptor beta chain is a study of T-cell memory formation after mild COVID-19. General study points: CD4/CD8 balance held among clones contracting day 15 to 85, and later expanders leaned CD4+. The authors did not confirm SARS-CoV-2 specificity of second-wave clones peaking day 37.

Trimming removed 5 bases from V and 4 bases from J; junction bases left unmatched: 10. Germline V gene lookup returns CDR1 MNHEY and CDR2 SMNVEV (reference sequence). The CDR3 sequence is 15 residues long. Comment on this clonotype: Its antigen is still unknown.

TCRdb itself ran the 5' RACE reads through MiXCR, one entry per CDR3 protein. The sample carries 560,000 or so distinct CDR3 sequences, around 15% recorded once. This chain joins TRBV27 and TRBJ1-2; 7 nucleotides line up with TRBD1. Sequencing used PBMCs or a T cell subset sorted from them (not recorded which). The source of this sequence is an adult woman who had mild COVID-19 (a few samples of this study predate the infection). Cell type and time point are not known. The DNA for the CDR3 is TGTGCCAGCAGTGGTAGACAGGGTATCGTCTATGGCTACACCTTC. As protein: CASSGRQGIVYGYTF.